This TCR beta chain was identified during a study of tumor and adjacent non-tumor tissue in lung cancer (dated 2018 in TCRdb). As for the study more broadly: By cancer type, the cohort comprised 12 to 13 adenocarcinoma patients, a couple of squamous cell carcinoma patients and 1 small cell lung cancer patient. The study compared bulk TCRbeta repertoires from lung tumor tissue and matched distant non-tumor lung tissue of some 16 lung cancer patients. Among the approximately 15 patients, ages ranged from about 30 to 85 years, approximately 10 were men and 5 were women, and disease was TNM stage I to III. Sequencing produced approximately 130 million productive TCRbeta reads in total, an average of about 4.2 million reads per sample. More than 25 paired specimens, one tumor and one normal lung sample per patient, were profiled by TCRbeta CDR3 sequencing. On the study overall, not on this receptor specifically: Peripheral blood was not sequenced, so blood TCRbeta repertoires in these lung cancer patients were not examined. Tumor tissue showed significantly higher TCR diversity (inverse Simpson) than normal lung tissue, at 431.37 vs 166.20 (P = 0.0075, Mann-Whitney U test). The sequencing platform is not named in the methods, and unique molecular identifiers are not mentioned. Younger patients had significantly higher TCR diversity, and higher tumor TCR diversity was associated with shorter overall and disease-free survival. In normal lung, the top 100 clones accounted for a significantly larger cumulative share of the repertoire than in tumor tissue. Only 15 patients were included in the cohort, and the need for larger samples and more detailed clinical data was noted by the authors.

Library method: multiplex PCR. Sequencing was performed on an Illumina HiSeq 2500. TCRbeta libraries were built by three rounds of nested PCR using primers (Table S4), following protocols modified from ARM-PCR. Before sequencing, PCR products of 200-500 bp were cut from the gel and purified using the QIAquick gel extraction kit. Per the original workflow: Reads were cleaned with Trimmomatic, merged with FLASH into complete CDR3 sequences, and assigned to V(D)J germline segments with MiTCR. Clonal diversity was computed as the inverse Simpson's index with VDJtools. In-frame sequences lacking a premature stop codon were counted as productive reads. TCRdb reran the public reads through fastp at Q25 and MiXCR, keeping productive beta chains. Each entry merges the rows of one CDR3 protein and shows their most common DNA and genes. It is TCRdb's table, rather than the study itself, that gives the V and J calls and clone size. Within this sample are around 70,000 distinct CDR3 sequences, with almost 60% of them counted one time only. The top ten hold over 20% of the sample.

RNA was extracted from bulk unsorted tissue and checked for quality with a NanoDrop ND-1000 and an Agilent 2100. All donors had newly diagnosed lung cancer, had not received prior chemotherapy, and were admitted for thoracic surgery in China between August and November 2014. Patients with previous radiotherapy or chemotherapy, or with another concurrent cancer, were excluded from the study. Surgical tissue pieces of about 1-2.2 cm3 were preserved in RNAlater solution and stored at -80 °C until use. Turning to this clonotype: This receptor's antigen is unknown. The sample holds no much larger clone one base away, and base qualities are not on file.

From its cysteine to its phenylalanine, the CDR3 spans 15 amino acids. Kept here is only the CDR3 DNA, which spans 45 bases and is read in frame from base 1. CDR1 and CDR2, per the germline V gene, are MGHRA and YSYEKL. V loses 3 bases, J loses 0 bases, and the germline ends lie 9 bases apart. The receptor comes from a man aged 50 or older with non-small cell lung cancer. The sequence links TRBV4-1 to TRBJ2-1; the D gene cannot be resolved reliably. The sample was lung tumor tissue. CDR3 loop: CASSHDIGSYNEQFF. The sequenced DNA: TGCGCCAGCAGCCATGACATAGGCTCCTACAATGAGCAGTTCTTC.